Listed below are T cell receptor beta chains from one sample, sequenced in a study of naive and memory T cell subsets. One entry per CDR3 protein results from TCRdb running MiXCR on the UMI-ligation and nested PCR reads. The sample lists 140,000 to 150,000 distinct CDR3 sequences, about 15% occurring once. Sequenced: naive CD4+ T cells from blood. The origin of the receptors is a human donor in good health. The CDR3 runs from the conserved cysteine through the conserved F or W. D genes are given only for firm matches. Only some rows state a clone size, as once, few, many or a class for expanded clones.

D gene: TRBD1
V gene: TRBV5-1
clone size: .
J gene: TRBJ1-1
CDR3 protein: CASSLASSTGANTEAFF
CDR3 DNA: TGCGCCAGCAGCTTGGCGTCATCAACAGGGGCGAACACTGAAGCTTTCTTT

D gene: TRBD1
V gene: TRBV6-2/TRBV6-3
clone size: .
J gene: TRBJ2-7
CDR3 protein: CASSLRTGSLYEQYF
CDR3 DNA: TGTGCCAGCAGTCTGAGGACAGGGTCTCTCTACGAGCAGTACTTC

D gene: TRBD2
V gene: TRBV19
clone size: many
J gene: TRBJ2-1
CDR3 protein: CASSIRLAGGYNEQFF
CDR3 DNA: TGTGCCAGTAGTATAAGACTAGCGGGAGGCTACAATGAGCAGTTCTTC

D gene: .
V gene: TRBV6-5
clone size: few
J gene: TRBJ2-7
CDR3 protein: CASSPASEYYEQYF
CDR3 DNA: TGTGCCAGCAGTCCAGCTAGCGAATACTACGAGCAGTACTTC

D gene: .
V gene: TRBV3-1
clone size: .
J gene: TRBJ1-1
CDR3 protein: CASSQGTEAWTEAFF
CDR3 DNA: TGTGCCAGCAGCCAAGGGACAGAGGCCTGGACTGAAGCTTTCTTT

D gene: TRBD1
V gene: TRBV20-1
clone size: .
J gene: TRBJ2-7
CDR3 protein: CSVALGTGPDEQYF
CDR3 DNA: TGCAGTGTTGCTCTGGGGACAGGGCCGGACGAGCAGTACTTC

D gene: .
V gene: TRBV7-2
clone size: few
J gene: TRBJ2-3
CDR3 protein: CASSLVAAGTDTQYF
CDR3 DNA: TGTGCCAGCAGCTTAGTAGCGGCTGGCACAGATACGCAGTATTTT

D gene: TRBD1
V gene: TRBV5-1
clone size: few
J gene: TRBJ2-1
CDR3 protein: CASTGQGGHEQFF
CDR3 DNA: TGCGCCAGCACCGGACAGGGGGGCCATGAGCAGTTCTTC

D gene: TRBD1
V gene: TRBV7-9
clone size: .
J gene: TRBJ2-6
CDR3 protein: CASSRNRGVGANVLPF
CDR3 DNA: TGTGCCAGCAGCCGGAACAGGGGGGTTGGGGCCAACGTCCTGCCTTTC

D gene: TRBD1
V gene: TRBV3-1
clone size: .
J gene: TRBJ1-6
CDR3 protein: CASSPTGFNSPLHF
CDR3 DNA: TGTGCCAGCAGCCCGACAGGGTTTAATTCACCCCTCCACTTT